The clone carrying this T cell receptor beta chain occurred once. Its antigen is undetermined. The CDR3 is made up of 14 amino acids. Per the germline V gene, CDR1 is SGHRS and CDR2 is YFSETQ. Deletions cut 0 bases from V and 2 bases from J, with 9 bases between. These data are taken from a study of cytomegalovirus exposure and HLA in healthy donors. Study as a whole: Of around 410 genotyped donors, 80% to 85% grouped in the Caucasian-associated ancestry cluster. Overall study results and limits: In a later analysis, CMV-associated beta chains were mostly HLA-associated, it appeared.

The study ran its PCR with 60 Vbeta and 13 Jbeta primers. Produced via immunoSEQ multiplex PCR; TCRdb's table is partial and in-frame only. The data show about 190,000 clones, with more than 75% seen just once and approximately 2% held by the top ten. V usage is TRBV5-1 and J usage is TRBJ2-7; perhaps TRBD1 as D (5 bases). This clonotype was sampled from a woman younger than 30 in good health and CMV-seronegative. Sequencing was carried out using PBMCs. CDR3 loop: CASSLVGAPYEQYF. The CDR3 bases are TGCGCCAGCAGCTTGGTAGGGGCCCCCTACGAGCAGTACTTC. Based on the CDR3 plus reference TRBV5-1 and TRBJ2-7, the full variable domain is KAGVTQTPRYLIKTRGQQVTLSCSPISGHRSVSWYQQTPGQGLQFLFEYFSETQRNKGNFPGRFSGRQFSNSRSEMNVSTLELGDSALYLCASSLVGAPYEQYFGPGTRLTVT.